This T cell receptor beta chain appears in the sequencing data of a study of cytomegalovirus exposure and HLA in healthy donors. About the research overall: A prior analysis found roughly 110 million unique TCR beta sequences from roughly 180 million T cells. Whole-study results and caveats: Solely CMV serostatus was available to characterize immune exposure. Later analysis placed DRB1 highest and HLA-C lowest in TCR association rates, which differed by HLA locus.

This PCR relied on a set of 60 Vbeta primers and 13 Jbeta primers. Profiled with immunoSEQ multiplex PCR; TCRdb holds only in-frame clones, not every one. The sample shows about 160,000 clones, over 80% of them seen only once. This clone was found once. Antigen specificity is unknown. This TCR was sampled from a human donor in good health. The source material was PBMCs.

The DNA of the CDR3 is TGTGCCAGCAGCCCCCGGGACAGGGGCTACGAGCAGTACTTC. Its translation is CASSPRDRGYEQYF. The J gene is TRBJ2-7, the V gene TRBV14; 10 nucleotides line up with TRBD1. The CDR3 is made up of 14 amino acids. The germline V gene encodes CDR1 SGHDN and CDR2 FVKESK. The J segment lost 3 bases and the V segment lost 4 bases, leaving 3 bases of the junction unmatched.